The 19 T cell receptor beta chains in this list originate from one sample, sequenced in a study of tissue T cells after allogeneic stem cell transplantation. Method: immunoSEQ multiplex PCR; TCRdb's copy keeps in-frame clones and lacks some. Among roughly 1,200 clones listed, around 55% were seen once. Time point in this sample: mouse harvest day 7 after allogeneic transplant. The graft held 10^6 splenic CD5+ T cells and 10^7 T-cell-depleted bone marrow cells. The sequenced sample consisted of liver tissue. The receptors originated from a female BALB/c mouse given C57BL/6 T cells with graft-versus-host disease after an allogeneic hematopoietic cell transplant.

This clone was seen only a few times. Any gene name here is a mouse gene name. The read falls 1 residue short of the CDR3 end, and the missing part is taken from the germline J gene. This chain connects TRBV29 to TRBJ1-2, with D possibly matching TRBD1 (5 bases). The germline gives CDR1 MSHET, CDR2 SYDVDS. CDR3 length: 11 residues. The germline V and J ends were trimmed by 4 bases and 6 bases, with 6 bases remaining between them. The covered CDR3 bases are TGTGCTAGCAGTTGGACAACCGACTACACC. This codes for CASSWTTDYT. The whole CDR3 region reads CASSWTTDYTF.

Points on this clone: Gene and germline names: mouse. Coverage ceases 1 residue before the CDR3 finishes, and the germline J gene fills in the end. V gene TRBV29 combines with J gene TRBJ1-1, with unresolved D. Trimming took off 2 bases at V and 3 bases at J, with 10 bases between the two ends. Germline values: CDR1 MSHET, CDR2 SYDVDS. The CDR3 runs to 14 residues. Incomplete CDR3 DNA: TGTGCTAGCAGTTTAATGGGAGGGCACACAGAAGTCTTC. The encoded protein is CASSLMGGHTEVF. The CDR3 as a whole reads CASSLMGGHTEVFF.

The table lists this clone with a count of one. Gene names follow the mouse nomenclature. The read comes to an end 1 residue before the CDR3 does, leaving the germline J gene to fill in the end. The V and J genes are TRBV3 and TRBJ2-4, with a weak D call TRBD1 (6 bases). Germline V gene lookup returns CDR1 SNHLY and CDR2 FYNGKV (reference sequence). This CDR3 has 14 residues. V dropped 4 bases and J dropped 2 bases, with 10 bases sitting between them. This CDR3 is CASSSGTHQNTLYF. The covered CDR3 bases are TGTGCCAGCAGCTCCGGGACACATCAAAACACCTTGTAC.

As to this clone: The gene names here belong to mouse. The read comes to an end 1 residue before the CDR3 does, leaving the germline J gene to fill in the end. V usage is TRBV5 and J usage is TRBJ1-4; D is unresolved. V was pared by 3 bases and J by 0 bases, with 2 bases between. The CDR3 contains 13 residues. Germline CDR1 reads LGHNA; CDR2 reads YNLKQL (reference sequence). Partial CDR3 DNA: TGTGCCAGCAGCCAGATTTCCAACGAAAGATTATTT. As protein: CASSQISNERLF. The complete CDR3 sequence is CASSQISNERLFF.

Note on this clone: The gene symbols are mouse symbols. From the germline J gene comes the end of the CDR3, since the read stops 1 residue before it. V gene TRBV19 combines with J gene TRBJ1-5; 7 bases map to TRBD1. The CDR3 is 15 amino acids. Trimming cost V 4 bases and J 3 bases; bases outside gene matches: 7. Per the germline V gene, CDR1 is FNHDT and CDR2 is SITEND (reference sequence). Incomplete CDR3 DNA: TGTGCCAGCAGTGGGGCTGGGGACAGCAACCAGGCTCCGCTT. As protein: CASSGAGDSNQAPL. The complete CDR3 reads CASSGAGDSNQAPLF. The whole variable domain, filled in from reference TRBV19 and TRBJ1-5, reads GGIITQTPKFLIGQEGQKLTLKCQQNFNHDTMYWYRQDSGKGLRLIYYSITENDLQKGDLSEGYDASREKKSSFSLTVTSAQKNEMAVFLCASSGAGDSNQAPLFGEGTRLSVL.

This clone was counted between two and nine times. Any gene name here is a mouse gene name. The read ends 1 residue shy of where the CDR3 ends; the end is completed using the germline J gene. The chain is built from TRBV15 and TRBJ2-7, with D possibly matching TRBD1 (6 bases). Trimming removed 3 bases from V and 4 bases from J, with 7 bases in between. The CDR3 covers 12 residues. Germline V gene data show CDR1 as SGHND and CDR2 as FRSKSL. The CDR3 here is CASSLGQYEQYF. The CDR3 bases that were read are TGTGCCAGCAGTTTGGGACAATATGAACAGTAC. Supplemented by reference TRBV15 and TRBJ2-7, the full variable domain reads DAGVTQTPRHEVAEKGQTIILKCEPVSGHNDLFWYRQTKIQGLELLSYFRSKSLMEDGGAFKDRFKAEMLNSSFSTLKIQPTEPKDSAVYLCASSLGQYEQYFGPGTRLTVL.

With regard to this clone: Gene names are the mouse ones. The read ends 1 residue before the CDR3 terminus; that terminus is restored from the germline J gene. The J gene is TRBJ2-2, the V gene TRBV17; no definite D call. This CDR3 has 15 amino acids. The germline V and J ends were trimmed by 0 bases and 0 bases, with 5 bases remaining between them. Looked up from germline, CDR1 is MNHDT and CDR2 is YYDKIL. The part of the CDR3 DNA that was read is TGTGCTAGCAGTAGAGAACAGTCAAACACCGGGCAGCTCTAC. Its protein is CASSREQSNTGQLY. The full CDR3 is CASSREQSNTGQLYF.

This clone was seen only a few times. Mouse gene names and germline throughout. The sequence runs out 1 residue before the end of the CDR3; the remainder is reconstructed from the germline J gene. The V and J genes are TRBV26 and TRBJ2-1; TRBD1 might be the D (5 bases). There are 13 residues in the CDR3. Trimming took off 6 bases at V and 0 bases at J, with 6 bases between the two ends. CDR1 is KGHPV, CDR2 FQNQEV, per germline (reference sequence). The DNA read from the CDR3 is TGTGCCAGCAGACAGGATAACTATGCTGAGCAGTTC. Amino acid sequence: CASRQDNYAEQF. From start to end, the CDR3 is CASRQDNYAEQFF.

In regard to this clone: The genes are named according to mouse. The CDR3 DNA, read in part, is TGTGCCAGCAGTTCGGACTGGGGAGACACCCAGTAC. Its protein is CASSSDWGDTQY. The full CDR3 reads CASSSDWGDTQYF. J is TRBJ2-5 and V is TRBV14; 9 bases line up with TRBD2. The CDR3 extends 1 residue past the end of the read, so its final part is completed from the germline J gene. This CDR3 comprises 13 residues. Losses at the gene ends were 3 bases for V and 5 bases for J; bases not matched to a gene: 1. Germline V gene sequence: CDR1 SGHDT, CDR2 FRDEAV.

This clone was recorded a few times. The listed genes are named as in mouse. The missing CDR3 end, 1 residue past where the read stops, is filled in from the germline J gene. V gene TRBV20 combines with J gene TRBJ2-7; perhaps TRBD1 as D (6 bases). The germline V gene has CDR1 GFQATS and CDR2 STVNSAI. V lost 0 bases, J lost 0 bases, and 9 bases lay in between. The CDR3 is 14 amino acids. The DNA read from the CDR3 is TGTGGTGCTAGGGATCGAGGGGGCTCCTATGAACAGTAC. Its protein is CGARDRGGSYEQY. The entire CDR3 reads CGARDRGGSYEQYF.

As to this clone: Mouse germline and gene names are used. The read falls 1 residue short of the CDR3 end, and the missing part is taken from the germline J gene. The chain recombines TRBV5 with TRBJ2-7; 12 bases are shared with TRBD2. This CDR3 comprises 17 residues. Looked up from germline, CDR1 is LGHNA and CDR2 is YNLKQL (reference sequence). Trimming took 0 bases from V and 2 from J; bases not matched to a gene: 5. CDR3 DNA, as far as it was read: TGTGCCAGCAGCCAAGATTGGACTGGGGGGGTCCCCTATGAACAGTAC. Translation: CASSQDWTGGVPYEQY. The full CDR3 is CASSQDWTGGVPYEQYF.

Remarks on this clone: Each gene name is a mouse one. With the read ending 1 residue before the CDR3 end, the germline J gene is used to fill in that end. The rearrangement uses TRBV26 and TRBJ2-4; D is unresolved. The V gene lost 4 bases and the J gene lost 0 bases, with 8 bases spanning the gap. The germline CDR1 and CDR2 sequences are KGHPV and FQNQEV (reference sequence). The CDR3 is 14 residues long. The CDR3 spells CASSPPGSQNTLYF. The DNA read from the CDR3 is TGTGCCAGCAGTCCCCCAGGTAGTCAAAACACCTTGTAC.

Details on this clone: Gene and germline names: mouse. Read data end 1 residue before the CDR3 end; the end is taken from the germline J gene. This chain uses TRBV19 with TRBJ2-5; 7 bases align to TRBD1. Per the germline V gene, CDR1 is FNHDT and CDR2 is SITEND (reference sequence). The CDR3 covers 14 residues. V lost 0 bases and J lost 3; bases outside the gene matches: 1. The DNA read from the CDR3 is TGTGCCAGCAGTATAGCCAGGGGGCAAGACACCCAGTAC. Translated, it gives CASSIARGQDTQY. The full CDR3 protein is CASSIARGQDTQYF.

The table lists this clone with a few counts. Gene names denote mouse genes. Read coverage stops 1 residue before the CDR3 terminus; the germline J gene supplies the remainder. This rearrangement joins TRBV19 to TRBJ2-7; 7 bases align to TRBD2. V gave up 5 bases and J gave up 0 bases; unmatched junction bases: 5. Per germline, CDR1 FNHDT and CDR2 SITEND (reference sequence). The CDR3 has 14 residues. The covered CDR3 bases are TGTGCCAGCAGCCCCTGGGGGAGCTCCTATGAACAGTAC. Its translation is CASSPWGSSYEQY. The full CDR3 is CASSPWGSSYEQYF.

Remarks on this clone: Gene names denote mouse genes. The sequenced part of the CDR3 DNA is TGTGCCAGCAGTCTCCGCGGGGGCGGCAACGAAAGATTATTT. Translating gives CASSLRGGGNERLF. The full CDR3 sequence reads CASSLRGGGNERLFF. This rearrangement joins TRBV26 to TRBJ1-4, with D tentatively TRBD1 (6 bases). The CDR3 end is not reached by the read, which stops 1 residue before it; the germline J gene fills it in. This CDR3 has 15 residues. V shed 3 bases and J shed 4 bases, with 12 bases lying between them. Germline CDR1 reads KGHPV; CDR2 reads FQNQEV (reference sequence).

In its sample, this clone was seen a few times. Mouse gene names apply. The chain's CDR3 is CASSPGTGGDEQYF. CDR3 DNA (partial): TGTGCCAGCAGTCCAGGGACTGGGGGGGATGAACAGTAC. The gene calls are TRBV14 and TRBJ2-7; 13 bases fit TRBD2. The CDR3 goes on 1 residue after the read ends, and that part is filled in from the germline J gene. The CDR3 extends over 14 amino acids. Trimming cost V 4 bases and J 5 bases; bases outside gene matches: 3. CDR1 SGHDT and CDR2 FRDEAV come from the germline V gene.

Worth noting for this clone: Gene and germline names: mouse. Read sequence stops 1 residue before the CDR3 end, and the germline J gene provides the missing end. The chain has TRBV5 and TRBJ1-4, with TRBD1 matching over 8 bases. Germline assignment: CDR1 LGHNA and CDR2 YNLKQL (reference sequence). The J segment lost 3 bases and the V segment lost 4 bases, leaving 4 bases of the junction unmatched. The CDR3 has 15 residues. CDR3 sequence: CASSPRTGPNERLFF. The CDR3 bases that were read are TGTGCCAGCAGCCCCCGGACAGGGCCCAACGAAAGATTATTT.

This clone was counted once. The genes are named according to mouse. The CDR3 is CASSGGQGQDTQYF. The part of the CDR3 DNA that was read is TGTGCCAGCAGTGGGGGACAGGGGCAAGACACCCAGTAC. The rearrangement joins TRBV13-1 to TRBJ2-5; 10 bases align to TRBD1. The read terminates 1 residue before the CDR3 end, so the remaining end is supplied by the germline J gene. J lost 3 bases, V lost 3 bases, and 1 base had no gene match. Germline CDR1 is NSHNY and CDR2 is SYGAGN. The CDR3 runs 14 residues.

This clone was detected a few times. Germline and genes: mouse. Read sequence stops 1 residue before the CDR3 end, and the germline J gene provides the missing end. The genes are TRBV16 and TRBJ2-2; D possibly uses TRBD1 or TRBD2 (5 bases each). The V and J ends lost 0 bases and 4 bases respectively, with 6 bases between them. Germline V CDR1 and CDR2: SGHSA, FRNQAP. This CDR3 is 14 amino acids long. CDR3 in amino acids: CASSLEGATGQLYF. Incomplete CDR3 DNA: TGTGCAAGCAGCTTAGAAGGGGCCACCGGGCAGCTCTAC.